The source of this TCR beta chain is a study of long-term antiretroviral therapy in people with HIV. Findings and caveats of the study: Sampling of blood ran from the mid-2000s to the late 2010s, and older ART regimens were possibly in use.

CDR3 length: 16 amino acids. V dropped 1 base and J dropped 5 bases, with 18 bases sitting between them. Looked up from germline, CDR1 is SGDLS and CDR2 is YYNGEE. Sequencing used immunoSEQ v3.0 at survey level. Measured with immunoSEQ multiplex PCR; TCRdb has only the in-frame clones, and not every one. This table holds about 41,000 clones, about 94% found once. About this clone: Its antigen is unidentified.

This sequence was found in a man aged 25 to 45 with HIV. V usage is TRBV9 and J usage is TRBJ2-5; D remains unclear. The sequencing here drew on unsorted PBMCs, taken roughly 9.5 years after starting antiretroviral therapy. CDR3 in DNA: TGTGCCAGCAGCGTAAGGGCGGTATCGGTCCGGGAGACCCAGTACTTC. Translated: CASSVRAVSVRETQYF.